The 9 T cell receptor beta chains reported below all come from one sample, sequenced in a study of cytomegalovirus exposure and HLA in healthy donors. It was with 60 Vbeta and 13 Jbeta primers that the PCR ran. TCRdb keeps only in-frame clones here, not all; method: immunoSEQ multiplex PCR. Of 150,000 to 200,000 clones detected, around 78% appear once; the ten largest clones hold around 3.1%. The sample comprised PBMCs. These receptors were taken from a woman aged 40 to 50 in good health and CMV-seronegative.

This clone has a handful of counts. The J gene is TRBJ2-3, the V gene TRBV5-6; 10 bases fit TRBD1. Germline V gene lookup returns CDR1 SGHDT and CDR2 YYEEEE. The CDR3 has 15 amino acids. Trimming took 3 bases from V and 4 from J; bases not matched to a gene: 5. The CDR3 here is CASSWGTGDADTQYF. The CDR3 DNA sequence: TGTGCCAGCAGCTGGGGGACAGGGGATGCAGATACGCAGTATTTT.

The chain couples TRBV5-1 to TRBJ1-2; 9 bases line up with TRBD1. The germline V gene has CDR1 SGHRS and CDR2 YFSETQ. The CDR3 has 15 residues. The trim removed 4 bases at V and 6 bases at J, leaving 10 bases unmatched. The CDR3, as DNA: TGCGCCAGCAGCACGCCGGGACAGGGTTTGCATGGCTACACCTTC. This encodes CASSTPGQGLHGYTF.

The chain recombines TRBV5-1 with TRBJ2-2; 7 bases match TRBD2. V dropped 2 bases and J dropped 6; count of bases not matched to a gene: 4. Germline V lookup: CDR1 SGHRS, CDR2 YFSETQ. This CDR3 spans 14 amino acids. In nucleotides, the CDR3 is TGCGCCAGCAGCTTAAGGGAGGGGTCCGGGGAGCTGTTTTTT. This translates into CASSLREGSGELFF.

This chain connects TRBV6-1 to TRBJ1-2; tentative D call: TRBD1 (6 bases). The CDR3 length is 13 residues. Trimming stripped 4 bases from V and 5 bases from J, with 11 bases between. The germline gives CDR1 MNHNS, CDR2 SASEGT. The CDR3 region has the DNA TGTGCCAGCAGTGTTGGACAGCCTTATGGCTACACCTTC. Translated, it gives CASSVGQPYGYTF.

This sequence joins TRBV2 and TRBJ1-6; D unclear. CDR1 is SNHLY, CDR2 FYNNEI, per germline. CDR3 size: 14 residues. Trimming left V 0 bases short and J 10 bases short, with 10 bases between. The CDR3: CASSEAGVRSPLHF. CDR3 nucleotides: TGTGCCAGCAGTGAAGCAGGAGTGAGGTCACCCCTCCACTTT.

This CDR3 reads CAINGQGEGYTF. CDR3 sequence (DNA): TGTGCCATCAATGGGCAGGGTGAGGGCTACACCTTC. The genes are TRBV10-3 and TRBJ1-2, with a weak D call TRBD1 (5 bases). The CDR3 consists of 12 residues. CDR1 ENHRY and CDR2 SYGVKD come from the germline V gene. V was pared by 7 bases and J by 8 bases, with 14 bases between.

The chain is built from TRBV7-8 and TRBJ1-2; 9 positions agree with TRBD1. This CDR3 has 14 amino acids. V was pared by 5 bases and J by 7 bases, with 8 bases of the junction left unmatched. Germline values: CDR1 SGHVS, CDR2 FQNEAQ. CDR3 in amino acids: CASSQRTGVSGYTF. The DNA for the CDR3 is TGTGCCAGCAGCCAACGGACAGGGGTTAGTGGCTACACCTTC.

Only a few counts were recorded for this clone. The rearrangement joins TRBV27 to TRBJ2-6, with unresolved D. Germline V gene lookup returns CDR1 MNHEY and CDR2 SMNVEV (reference sequence). There are 13 residues in the CDR3. V lost 6 bases and J lost 1, with 4 bases in between. CDR3 bases: TGTGCCAGCAGCCCATCTGGGGCCAACGTCCTGACTTTC. Its protein is CASSPSGANVLTF. The full variable domain, its missing parts supplied by reference TRBV27 and TRBJ2-6, is EAQVTQNPRYLITVTGKKLTVTCSQNMNHEYMSWYRQDPGLGLRQIYYSMNVEVTDKGDVPEGYKVSRKEKRNFPLILESPSPNQTSLYFCASSPSGANVLTFGAGSRLTVL.

The chain employs TRBV5-1 and TRBJ2-3; the D gene is possibly TRBD1 (6 bases). The CDR3 has 14 residues. Per germline, CDR1 SGHRS and CDR2 YFSETQ. V was shortened by 6 bases and J by 0 bases, with 11 bases between the two germline ends. CDR3 DNA sequence: TGCGCCAGCACCCGACAGGCTAGCACAGATACGCAGTATTTT. Amino acid sequence: CASTRQASTDTQYF.